The 25 T cell receptor beta chains below all came from one sample that was sequenced in a study of T cells in Graves' hyperthyroidism and ophthalmopathy. Regions amplified from RNA transcripts were the TCR beta CDR3 regions. The HTBI primer set drove a first-round RT-PCR of the TCR CDR3. TCRdb re-derived calls from the multiplex PCR reads in MiXCR, one entry per CDR3 protein. The sample records hundreds of thousands of distinct CDR3 sequences, roughly an eighth being singletons. Specimen: blood. These TCRs come from a woman aged 18-30 years with Graves' hyperthyroidism.

At least ten counts were recorded for this clonotype. The chain joins TRBV27 to TRBJ2-3; D is undetermined. With 3 bases removed from V and 4 bases from J, the gap between germline ends came to 8 bases. CDR1 MNHEY and CDR2 SMNVEV come from the germline V gene (reference sequence). The CDR3 totals 13 residues. In DNA form, the CDR3 reads TGTGCCAGCAGTTTGTCTCCCGCAGATACGCAGTATTTT. This translates into CASSLSPADTQYF.

This clonotype came up a few times. The gene calls are TRBV19 and TRBJ1-1, with D perhaps TRBD1 (5 bases). CDR1 and CDR2 (germline): LNHDA, SQIVND (reference sequence). This CDR3 is 12 amino acids long. V dropped 3 bases and J dropped 6 bases, with 8 bases sitting between them. This CDR3 reads CASSMGGAEAFF. The CDR3 DNA is TGTGCCAGTAGTATGGGGGGGGCTGAAGCTTTCTTT.

Many counts were recorded for this clonotype. The chain uses TRBV24-1 and TRBJ2-3, with 12 positions matching TRBD2. The germline V gene encodes CDR1 KGHDR and CDR2 SFDVKD. The J segment lost 2 bases and the V segment lost 4 bases, leaving 12 bases of the junction unmatched. The length of the CDR3 is 19 residues. The CDR3 sequence is CATSETTSGGTYYTDTQYF. DNA for the CDR3: TGTGCCACCAGTGAGACCACTAGCGGGGGGACATATTACACAGATACGCAGTATTTT.

This clonotype was found many times. This chain joins TRBV11-2 and TRBJ1-3; D unclear. Germline V lookup: CDR1 SGHAT, CDR2 FQNNGV. V lost 8 bases and J 3 bases, leaving 14 bases between the germline ends. The CDR3 spans 14 residues. The CDR3: CASRKGTGGNTIYF. The CDR3 coding sequence is TGTGCCAGCCGAAAGGGAACGGGTGGAAACACCATATATTTT.

This clonotype was recorded at least ten times. The chain combines TRBV7-2 with TRBJ1-5, with D hard to call. The germline CDR1 and CDR2 sequences are SGHTA and FQGNSA. V gave up 1 base and J gave up 7 bases, with 8 bases separating them. The CDR3 is made up of 13 amino acids. DNA of the CDR3: TGTGCCAGCAGCTTAGTTGAGGGACAGCCCCAGCATTTT. Encoded protein: CASSLVEGQPQHF.

The rearrangement uses TRBV30 and TRBJ2-1; maybe TRBD1 (6 bases). V lost 0 bases, J lost 7 bases, and 10 bases lay in between. The CDR3 sequence is 13 residues long. Germline CDR1 GTSNPN, CDR2 SVGIG (reference sequence). CDR3 sequence reads: CAWSVTGLNEQFF. In nucleotides, the CDR3 is TGTGCCTGGAGTGTGACAGGTCTGAATGAGCAGTTCTTC.

This clonotype was seen repeatedly, ten times or more. The chain has TRBV28 and TRBJ1-2; D possibly corresponds to TRBD1 (5 bases). Per germline, CDR1 MDHEN and CDR2 SYDVKM. V was shortened by 6 bases and J by 4 bases, with 15 bases between the two germline ends. The CDR3 is made up of 14 amino acids. The CDR3 region is CASSTRQPPYGYTF. For the CDR3, the DNA is TGTGCCAGCAGCACCCGACAGCCACCCTATGGCTACACCTTC.

The table lists this clonotype with many counts. The V gene is TRBV2, the J gene TRBJ2-3, with D possibly TRBD2 on 7 matching bases. Trimming pared 5 bases from V and 1 base from J, leaving 16 bases between. Germline-derived CDR1 and CDR2 are SNHLY and FYNNEI. This CDR3 has 16 amino acids. CDR3 nucleotides: TGTGCCAGCAGTATAACAGGGAGGGTCGGCACAGATACGCAGTATTTT. Translating gives CASSITGRVGTDTQYF.

This clonotype was recorded at least ten times. This sequence joins TRBV2 and TRBJ1-5; TRBD1 might be the D (5 bases). Germline V gives CDR1 SNHLY, CDR2 FYNNEI. The CDR3 is 14 residues long. Trimming removed 1 base at V and 6 bases at J, with 10 bases between. This CDR3 is CASSEEQGSQPQHF. The CDR3 DNA follows: TGTGCCAGCAGTGAAGAGCAGGGTAGTCAGCCCCAGCATTTT. Together with reference TRBV2 and TRBJ1-5, the CDR3 gives the full variable domain: EPEVTQTPSHQVTQMGQEVILRCVPISNHLYFYWYRQILGQKVEFLVSFYNNEISEKSEIFDDQFSVERPDGSNFTLKIRSTKLEDSAMYFCASSEEQGSQPQHFGDGTRLSIL.

As for this clonotype: A much larger clone differs by one base, so this may be a read error. V gene TRBV6-1 combines with J gene TRBJ2-2, with 9 bases lining up with TRBD1. The CDR3 contains 16 residues. CDR1 and CDR2 (germline): MNHNS, SASEGT. CDR3 coding DNA: TGTGCCAGCAGTGAACGGCTGAACAGGGGGCGAGGGGAGCTGTCTTTT. The encoded protein is CASSERLNRGRGELSF.

This chain uses TRBV2 with TRBJ2-3, with 9 positions matching TRBD2. The CDR3 totals 14 residues. Germline V gene data show CDR1 as SNHLY and CDR2 as FYNNEI. Trimming took 7 bases from V and 1 from J; bases not matched to a gene: 3. The CDR3 loop reads CASKLAGGTDTQYF. CDR3 coding DNA: TGTGCCAGCAAGTTAGCGGGGGGCACAGATACGCAGTATTTT.

Concerning this clonotype: A read error may explain this, as a much larger clone is one base away. This chain uses TRBV9 with TRBJ1-6, with D possibly being TRBD1 (5 bases). Trimming took 3 bases from V and 7 from J, leaving 14 bases between them. The germline gives CDR1 SGDLS, CDR2 YYNGEE. The CDR3 is made up of 15 amino acids. The chain's CDR3 is CASSASGRENSPLHF. The CDR3 coding sequence is TGTGCCAGCAGCGCATCGGGACGGGAAAATTCACCCCTCCACTTT. Using reference TRBV9 and TRBJ1-6 for the parts outside the CDR3, the full variable domain is DSGVTQTPKHLITATGQRVTLRCSPRSGDLSVYWYQQSLDQGLQFLIQYYNGEERAKGNILERFSAQQFPDLHSELNLSSLELGDSALYFCASSASGRENSPLHFGNGTRLTVT.

This clonotype was seen many times. The chain combines TRBV19 with TRBJ1-5, with 8 bases aligning to TRBD1. The junction had 7 bases not matched to a gene; V was cut back by 6 bases and J by 3 bases. CDR1 is LNHDA, CDR2 SQIVND, per germline (reference sequence). This CDR3 is built from 15 residues. The DNA of the CDR3 is TGTGCCAGTAGACCGGGACAGGCACTCAATCAGCCCCAGCATTTT. Its protein is CASRPGQALNQPQHF.

This clonotype was counted a single time. The chain recombines TRBV12-3 or TRBV12-4 with TRBJ2-5; 11 nucleotides match TRBD2. There are 13 residues in the CDR3. With V trimmed by 10 bases and J by 7 bases, 8 bases remained unmatched. The DNA of the CDR3 is TGTGCCACCTCGCGGCTAGCGGGGGGGACCCAGTACTTC. Translating gives CATSRLAGGTQYF.

This clonotype was seen many times. The chain employs TRBV7-9 and TRBJ2-3; D may match TRBD1 or TRBD2 (5 bases each). This CDR3 comprises 14 residues. The V and J ends lost 2 bases and 9 bases respectively, with 15 bases between them. CDR1 and CDR2 from the germline V gene are SEHNR and FQNEAQ (reference sequence). DNA of the CDR3: TGTGCCAGCAGCTTATCCAGGGTTGCGGGCACGCAGTATTTT. This gives the protein CASSLSRVAGTQYF.

This clonotype was seen repeatedly, ten times or more. The V and J genes are TRBV5-1 and TRBJ2-7, with D uncertain. The length of the CDR3 is 14 residues. The germline gives CDR1 SGHRS, CDR2 YFSETQ. Trimming left V 3 bases short and J 4 bases short, with 14 bases between. This CDR3 is CASSSNRSRYEQYF. The CDR3 DNA reads as TGCGCCAGCAGCTCGAATCGGAGTAGGTACGAGCAGTACTTC.

This clonotype was seen at least ten times. The genes are TRBV7-9 and TRBJ2-7; D unclear. V lost 5 bases to trimming and J lost 2 bases, with 7 bases between them. Germline loops: CDR1 SEHNR, CDR2 FQNEAQ (reference sequence). The CDR3 is made up of 12 amino acids. In DNA form, the CDR3 reads TGTGCCAGCAGCCGATCGCCCTACGAGCAGTACTTC. It encodes CASSRSPYEQYF.

Only a few counts were recorded for this clonotype. This chain uses TRBV6-1 with TRBJ1-5; 8 bases are shared with TRBD1. V was pared by 6 bases and J by 7 bases, with 8 bases of the junction left unmatched. There are 14 residues in the CDR3. Germline V lookup: CDR1 MNHNS, CDR2 SASEGT. CDR3 DNA: TGTGCCAGCAGCCGCGCCACAGGGGGACAGCCCCAGCATTTT. Its protein is CASSRATGGQPQHF.

At least ten counts were recorded for this clonotype. V is TRBV6-1 and J is TRBJ2-7, with D possibly matching TRBD1 (6 bases). V lost 2 bases, J lost 2 bases, and 10 bases lay in between. Germline V CDR1 and CDR2: MNHNS, SASEGT. The CDR3 has 14 residues. CDR3 amino acids: CASSEFSGAYEQYF. The CDR3 region has the DNA TGTGCCAGCAGTGAATTCTCAGGGGCCTACGAGCAGTACTTC.

Ten or more counts support this clonotype. The chain couples TRBV29-1 to TRBJ2-1, with a weak D call TRBD1 (6 bases). This CDR3 spans 17 amino acids. Deletions cut 4 bases from V and 1 base from J, with 20 bases between. Germline CDR1 reads SQVTM; CDR2 reads ANQGSEA. DNA for the CDR3: TGCAGCGTTGTGATGTGGCAGGGGCCACTTTCCTACAATGAGCAGTTCTTC. Translated, it gives CSVVMWQGPLSYNEQFF.

This clonotype has at least ten counts. CDR3 in DNA: TGTGCCAGCAGCTCCATCAGGGACGCGCACTATGGCTACACCTTC. It encodes CASSSIRDAHYGYTF. The gene calls are TRBV28 and TRBJ1-2; TRBD1 might be the D (5 bases). V was pared by 6 bases and J by 3 bases, with 17 bases between. This CDR3 region has 15 residues. Germline CDR1 and CDR2: MDHEN and SYDVKM.

A few counts support this clonotype. The gene calls are TRBV19 and TRBJ1-5; 7 bases are a match to TRBD1. Germline V lookup: CDR1 LNHDA, CDR2 SQIVND (reference sequence). The CDR3 has 14 amino acids. Trimming removed 4 bases from V and 4 bases from J; junction bases left unmatched: 4. CDR3 sequence reads: CASSKVQGNQPQHF. In nucleotides, the CDR3 is TGTGCCAGTAGTAAGGTACAGGGGAATCAGCCCCAGCATTTT.

This clonotype showed up many times. The chain has TRBV7-9 and TRBJ2-1; D gene uncertain. The CDR3 runs to 14 residues. The germline gives CDR1 SEHNR, CDR2 FQNEAQ (reference sequence). V was trimmed by 1 base and J by 3 bases, leaving 7 bases between them. CDR3 coding DNA: TGTGCCAGCAGCTTAGATCTAGACTACAATGAGCAGTTCTTC. Translated, it gives CASSLDLDYNEQFF.

At least ten counts were recorded for this clonotype. This chain joins TRBV2 and TRBJ2-7; D gene unclear. The germline V gene has CDR1 SNHLY and CDR2 FYNNEI. The CDR3 loop spans 14 amino acids. V was shortened by 8 bases and J by 0 bases, with 14 bases between the two germline ends. CDR3 protein: CASAAQQSSYEQYF. The CDR3 DNA reads as TGTGCCAGCGCGGCGCAGCAGAGCTCCTACGAGCAGTACTTC.

This clonotype was detected many times. This rearrangement joins TRBV10-3 to TRBJ2-3; perhaps TRBD1 as D (5 bases). CDR1 and CDR2 (germline): ENHRY, SYGVKD. The CDR3 sequence is 15 residues long. V gave up 0 bases and J gave up 5 bases, with 12 bases separating them. The CDR3: CAISESTRAGDTQYF. The DNA for the CDR3 is TGTGCCATCAGTGAGTCGACCAGGGCAGGAGATACGCAGTATTTT.